This T cell receptor (beta chain) was sequenced for a study of blood T cell repertoires in COVID-19. Each recovered donor of Cohort 3 presented with two negative PCRs, clearance, or symptom resolution. V was cut by 1 base and J by 4 bases, with 11 bases left in between. Germline loops: CDR1 SGDLS, CDR2 YYNGEE. The CDR3 has 14 residues. Authors' methods: Reference gene primers were amplified, and this amplification served to estimate nucleated cell counts. Method: immunoSEQ multiplex PCR; TCRdb's copy keeps in-frame clones and lacks some. For V, J and clone size, that table is used; D and trimming come from the DNA. The sample holds hundreds of thousands of clones, around nine tenths seen once.

This receptor was taken from a woman in her thirties or forties who had recovered from COVID-19. Sequenced material: PBMCs or T cells enriched from blood (not recorded which). The chain carries TRBV9 and TRBJ1-1; D gene unclear. CDR3 sequence: CASSVSGLGTEAFF. The DNA of the CDR3 is TGTGCCAGCAGCGTAAGCGGTCTCGGCACTGAAGCTTTCTTT.